What follows describes a single T cell receptor (beta chain). Its specific antigen is unknown. It has no much larger one-base neighbor in the sample; base qualities were not kept. Sequencing used an Illumina HiSeq 2500. Quantitative 5'-RACE with molecular barcodes was the method used to prepare the TCR beta libraries. The authors processed their data as follows. To identify disease-linked TCR variants, a new computational method was used, one built on a probabilistic model of VDJ rearrangement. In-frame beta chains were kept once TCRdb had trimmed the public reads at Q25 with fastp and called clones with MiXCR. Under each unique CDR3 protein, matching rows form one entry showing the most common genes and DNA. These V and J calls derive from TCRdb rather than the authors' analysis. This sample has 210,000 or so distinct CDR3 sequences in its table, and under 30% of those were observed once. 6.6% of the sample is held by the ten biggest clonotypes.

The sample belongs to a study of CD8 T cells in ankylosing spondylitis (dated by TCRdb to 2016 to 2017). The study in broad terms: T cell receptor beta repertoires were profiled in healthy donors and ankylosing spondylitis patients so that disease-linked TCR variants could be found. The full study cohort comprised 25 ankylosing spondylitis patients and approximately 100 healthy donors. Samples of peripheral blood were taken, and for ankylosing spondylitis patients, synovial fluid was collected as well. General findings and caveats noted by the study authors: The disease-linked clones were reported to be significantly enriched in matched synovial fluid samples from ankylosing spondylitis patients. The disease-linked clones had a CD8+ phenotype and were found at relatively low frequencies in peripheral blood. A TCR beta motif made up of eight highly homologous amino acid variants appeared to be characteristic of blood from ankylosing spondylitis patients. Some of the motif variants had been reported before in the synovial fluid and blood of reactive arthritis patients, a finding that suggests common disease-initiation mechanisms.

Including the terminal cysteine and phenylalanine, the CDR3 comprises 14 residues. The only DNA kept is the CDR3, 42 bases in frame from the first base. V loses 6 bases of germline sequence and J loses 1 base, and the interval between the two ends is 11 bases. CDR1 MNHEY and CDR2 SMNVEV were looked up in the germline V gene (reference sequence). The sequence was collected from a male donor with ankylosing spondylitis or in good health (not recorded which). The material sequenced was blood, either unsorted or a sorted T cell fraction (not recorded which). The chain couples TRBV27 to TRBJ2-3; the D gene cannot be named for sure. The CDR3 region reads CASRVEMGTDTQYF. The DNA sequence reads TGTGCCAGCAGGGTAGAGATGGGCACAGATACGCAGTATTTT.